This is a list of T cell receptor beta chains from one sample in a study of T cell changes during pregnancy in multiple sclerosis. Repertoires were generated with immunoSEQ multiplex PCR, while TCRdb's copy carries only in-frame clones and drops some. The sample has about 80,000 clones, just over 90% seen once. The sequenced sample was peripheral blood, obtained before pregnancy. The receptors derive from a female donor with multiple sclerosis, enrolled in a pregnancy study. Both conserved end residues are part of each CDR3. Fields, in order: V gene, J gene, clone size, D gene, CDR3 DNA, CDR3 protein. D genes are given only for firm matches. Size values are once, few and many counts, or a class for expanded clones, and some rows have none.

v_gene: TRBV7-8; j_gene: TRBJ2-6; abundance: NA; d_gene: NA; CDR3nt: TGTGCCAGCAGCTTAGCCGGAGTTGACCTTTCTGGGGCCAACGTCCTGACTTTC; CDR3aa: CASSLAGVDLSGANVLTF
v_gene: TRBV5-5; j_gene: TRBJ1-3; abundance: NA; d_gene: TRBD1; CDR3nt: TGTGCCAGCAGCTTCTTCCGACAGGGGATCTCTGGAAACACCATATATTTT; CDR3aa: CASSFFRQGISGNTIYF
v_gene: TRBV6-5; j_gene: TRBJ2-3; abundance: NA; d_gene: TRBD2; CDR3nt: TGTGCCAGCAGTAGAGCGGGGCCGGCAGATACGCAGTATTTT; CDR3aa: CASSRAGPADTQYF
v_gene: TRBV4-2; j_gene: TRBJ1-4; abundance: once; d_gene: NA; CDR3nt: TGTGCCAGCAGCGAAGCTCCCGGGGATACTAATGAAAAACTGTTTTTT; CDR3aa: CASSEAPGDTNEKLFF
v_gene: TRBV21-1; j_gene: TRBJ2-1; abundance: NA; d_gene: NA; CDR3nt: TGTGCCAGCAGCAAAGCCGCATACTTCAGCGGGGGACCCTACAATGAGCAGTTCTTC; CDR3aa: CASSKAAYFSGGPYNEQFF
v_gene: TRBV6-1; j_gene: TRBJ1-1; abundance: NA; d_gene: TRBD1; CDR3nt: TGTGCCAGCAGTGCGGGACAGGGAGGGATTAAGGACACTGAAGCTTTCTTT; CDR3aa: CASSAGQGGIKDTEAFF
v_gene: TRBV5-4; j_gene: TRBJ1-6; abundance: NA; d_gene: TRBD1; CDR3nt: TGTGCCAGCAGCACGGACAGGTACGGACGTAATTCACCCCTCCACTTT; CDR3aa: CASSTDRYGRNSPLHF
v_gene: TRBV7-3; j_gene: TRBJ2-7; abundance: NA; d_gene: TRBD1; CDR3nt: TGTGCCAGCAGCCCGACAGGGCGGTCCTACGAGCAGTACTTC; CDR3aa: CASSPTGRSYEQYF
v_gene: TRBV5-6; j_gene: TRBJ2-2; abundance: NA; d_gene: TRBD1; CDR3nt: TGTGCCAGCAGCTCTTGGACAGGGGGGTCGTCCGGGGAGCTGTTTTTT; CDR3aa: CASSSWTGGSSGELFF
v_gene: TRBV6-5; j_gene: TRBJ1-4; abundance: NA; d_gene: NA; CDR3nt: TGTGCCAGCAGTTACTCAGGGGGTAGGCGCGAAAAACTGTTTTTT; CDR3aa: CASSYSGGRREKLFF
v_gene: TRBV2; j_gene: TRBJ2-7; abundance: NA; d_gene: TRBD2; CDR3nt: TGTGCCAGCAGTGGCGTCGGGACTAGCGATTGCTTC; CDR3aa: CASSGVGTSDCF
v_gene: TRBV13; j_gene: TRBJ2-7; abundance: NA; d_gene: NA; CDR3nt: TGTGCCAGCAGCTTAGGGCAGGGGCTCTACGAGCAGTACTTC; CDR3aa: CASSLGQGLYEQYF
v_gene: TRBV28; j_gene: TRBJ1-1; abundance: few; d_gene: NA; CDR3nt: TGTGCCAGCAGTTTACCACAGGGTACAACTGAAGCTTTCTTT; CDR3aa: CASSLPQGTTEAFF
v_gene: TRBV7-9; j_gene: TRBJ1-6; abundance: NA; d_gene: TRBD1; CDR3nt: TGTGCCAGCAGCAAGACAGGGACCGGGAATTCACCCCTCCACTTT; CDR3aa: CASSKTGTGNSPLHF
v_gene: TRBV5-1; j_gene: TRBJ1-2; abundance: few; d_gene: TRBD1; CDR3nt: TGCGCCAGCAGCTACGGACAGGGGTTTGGCTACACCTTC; CDR3aa: CASSYGQGFGYTF
v_gene: TRBV6-5; j_gene: TRBJ1-4; abundance: NA; d_gene: NA; CDR3nt: TGTGCCAGCAGTCCCGTATCCCAGAAAAATGAAAAACTGTTTTTT; CDR3aa: CASSPVSQKNEKLFF
v_gene: TRBV5-8; j_gene: TRBJ1-4; abundance: NA; d_gene: NA; CDR3nt: TGTGCCAGCGGACAGACTTTTTCGACGCACCCTAGTTTAACTAATGAAAAACTGTTTTTT; CDR3aa: CASGQTFSTHPSLTNEKLFF
v_gene: TRBV11-2; j_gene: TRBJ2-3; abundance: NA; d_gene: NA; CDR3nt: TGTGCCAGCAGCTTATACGGTACAGATACGCAGTATTTT; CDR3aa: CASSLYGTDTQYF
v_gene: TRBV28; j_gene: TRBJ2-2; abundance: NA; d_gene: TRBD1; CDR3nt: TGTGCCAGCAGTTTCGGACAGGGGTCGGCCGGGGAGCTGTTTTTT; CDR3aa: CASSFGQGSAGELFF
v_gene: TRBV25-1; j_gene: TRBJ1-2; abundance: NA; d_gene: NA; CDR3nt: TGTGCCAGCAGTGATGCGGGGAGAGATGGCTACACCTTC; CDR3aa: CASSDAGRDGYTF
v_gene: TRBV5-6; j_gene: TRBJ1-1; abundance: NA; d_gene: NA; CDR3nt: TGTGCCAGCAGCCTCGACAGGTCCCGTCAAGCTTTCTTT; CDR3aa: CASSLDRSRQAFF
v_gene: TRBV6-6; j_gene: TRBJ1-5; abundance: once; d_gene: TRBD1; CDR3nt: TGTGCCAGCAGTTTAACAGGGGGTAAACAGCCCCAGCATTTT; CDR3aa: CASSLTGGKQPQHF
v_gene: TRBV7-9; j_gene: TRBJ1-4; abundance: NA; d_gene: TRBD1; CDR3nt: TGTGCCAGCAGCCCAGACAGGGGGCCTAATGAAAAACTGTTTTTT; CDR3aa: CASSPDRGPNEKLFF
v_gene: TRBV18; j_gene: TRBJ2-5; abundance: NA; d_gene: TRBD2; CDR3nt: TGTGCCAGCTCACCCCGACTAGCGGGGGGACAAGAGACCCAGTACTTC; CDR3aa: CASSPRLAGGQETQYF
v_gene: TRBV5-1; j_gene: TRBJ2-5; abundance: once; d_gene: TRBD2; CDR3nt: TGCGCCAGCAGGGCTAGCGGGGGTCCGGGAGAGACCCAGTACTTC; CDR3aa: CASRASGGPGETQYF
v_gene: TRBV5-4; j_gene: TRBJ2-7; abundance: NA; d_gene: TRBD1; CDR3nt: TGTGCCAGTGGGACAGGTCATTCCTACGAGCAGTACTTC; CDR3aa: CASGTGHSYEQYF
v_gene: TRBV11-2; j_gene: TRBJ2-1; abundance: NA; d_gene: NA; CDR3nt: TGTGCCAGCAGCTTTGGGAGCTCCTACAATGAGCAGTTCTTC; CDR3aa: CASSFGSSYNEQFF
v_gene: TRBV2; j_gene: TRBJ2-7; abundance: NA; d_gene: NA; CDR3nt: TGTGCCAGCTTTGACAGGCTCCTCTCCTACGAGCAGTACTTC; CDR3aa: CASFDRLLSYEQYF
v_gene: TRBV19; j_gene: TRBJ1-3; abundance: NA; d_gene: NA; CDR3nt: TGTGCCAGTAGAGGGGCGTCTGGAAACACCATATATTTT; CDR3aa: CASRGASGNTIYF